A single sample gave rise to the 30 T cell receptor beta chains below, sequenced in a study of blood T cells in healthy people across ages. It was with a sample-barcoded 5' primer and a J-beta primer mix that a second PCR of about 7 to 12 cycles was run. TCRdb fed the 5' RACE reads into MiXCR, producing one record per CDR3 protein. The data contain 1.4 million to 1.5 million distinct CDR3 sequences, 42% of them singletons. Input material: blood. The receptors shown here come from a woman aged 18-30 years in good health.

In regard to this clonotype: One end of the junction is discordant with germline, which a read error may explain. This chain joins TRBV11-2 and TRBJ2-5; D gene unclear. The CDR3 has 15 amino acids. Germline V gene lookup returns CDR1 SGHAT and CDR2 FQNNGV. CDR3 region: CASSLYDKGQETQYF. In DNA, the CDR3 is TGTGCCAGCAGCTTATACGACAAGGGTCAAGAGACCCAGTATTTC. Together with reference TRBV11-2 and TRBJ2-5, the CDR3 gives the full variable domain: EAGVAQSPRYKIIEKRQSVAFWCNPISGHATLYWYQQILGQGPKLLIQFQNNGVVDDSQLPKDRFSAERLKGVDSTLKIQPAKLEDSAVYLCASSLYDKGQETQYFGPGTRLLVL.

The CDR3 region has the DNA TGCGCCAGCAGCCAGGTCCGGCCCCAGTTATATGAAAAACTGTTTTTT. Translated, it gives CASSQVRPQLYEKLFF. The chain employs TRBV4-1 and TRBJ1-4; D remains ambiguous. CDR3 length equals 16 residues. CDR1 MGHRA and CDR2 YSYEKL come from the germline V gene. V lost 3 bases, J lost 6 bases, and 17 bases lay in between.

This sequence joins TRBV12-3 or TRBV12-4 and TRBJ1-5; 9 positions agree with TRBD1. The CDR3 extends over 16 amino acids. Losses at the gene ends were 2 bases for V and 4 bases for J; bases not matched to a gene: 6. Written as DNA, the CDR3 is TGTGCCAGCAGTTTATGGGACAGGGCCCCGAATCAGCCCCAGCATTTT. Protein: CASSLWDRAPNQPQHF.

The V gene is TRBV25-1, the J gene TRBJ2-1, with 7 bases aligning to TRBD2. J gave up 7 bases and V 3 bases, and 12 bases lay outside the gene matches. The CDR3 totals 16 residues. Germline V gene lookup returns CDR1 MGHDK and CDR2 SYGVNS. In DNA, the CDR3 is TGTGCCAGCAGTGACGGCGGTAGCGGGTACTATAATGAGCAGTTCTTC. This translates into CASSDGGSGYYNEQFF. The variable domain in full, completed from reference TRBV25-1 and TRBJ2-1, reads EADIYQTPRYLVIGTGKKITLECSQTMGHDKMYWYQQDPGMELHLIHYSYGVNSTEKGDLSSESTVSRIRTEHFPLTLESARPSHTSQYLCASSDGGSGYYNEQFFGPGTRLTVL.

The chain uses TRBV20-1 and TRBJ2-7; D unresolved. Deletions cut 4 bases from V and 3 bases from J, with 7 bases between. The CDR3 contains 11 residues. CDR1 is DFQATT, CDR2 SNEGSKA, per germline (reference sequence). CDR3 nucleotide sequence: TGCAGTGCTATACGCCGCTACGAGCAGTACTTC. This gives the protein CSAIRRYEQYF.

This clonotype was recorded a few times. The chain carries TRBV29-1 and TRBJ1-2, with D maybe TRBD1 (5 bases). The CDR3 extends over 16 amino acids. V was shortened by 6 bases and J by 11 bases, with 31 bases between the two germline ends. Germline V lookup: CDR1 SQVTM, CDR2 ANQGSEA. In DNA form, the CDR3 reads TGCAGCGTCCCCTCGTTTACGGGGGAAGGCCCCAGGAGGTACACCTTC. This gives the protein CSVPSFTGEGPRRYTF.

To note about this clonotype: This is likely a read error, given that the CDR3 carries no conserved phenylalanine or tryptophan at its end. The chain combines TRBV4-1 with TRBJ2-7; TRBD1 matches at 7 bases. This CDR3 contains 14 residues. CDR1 and CDR2 (germline): MGHRA, YSYEKL. V was clipped by 5 bases and J by 4 bases; unmatched bases: 8. CDR3 region: CASSSRDRQYEQYY. The CDR3 nucleotides read TGCGCCAGCAGCAGCCGGGACAGACAATACGAGCAGTACTAC.

Comment on this clonotype: A much bigger clone sits one base away, suggesting this may be a read error. The chain uses TRBV3-1 and TRBJ2-5; D may match TRBD1 or TRBD2 (5 bases each). Gene TRBJ2-7 matches the end of the DNA better, so the J call may be wrong. The CDR3 contains 11 residues. Germline CDR1 is LGHDT and CDR2 is YNNKEL (reference sequence). CDR3 protein: CAISRGGEQYF. The CDR3 DNA follows: TGTGCCATCAGCCGTGGGGGCGAGCAGTACTTC.

This clonotype was counted between two and nine times. The chain carries TRBV5-1 and TRBJ2-5, with D perhaps matching TRBD2 (5 bases). The end of the DNA is better explained by TRBJ2-7, so the J call may be wrong. The CDR3 runs to 14 residues. Germline V gene lookup returns CDR1 SGHRS and CDR2 YFSETQ. CDR3 nucleotide sequence: TGCGCCAGCAGCTTGGGACGGGAAGAATACGAGCAGTACTTC. Translated: CASSLGREEYEQYF.

The genes are TRBV20-1 and TRBJ1-4; TRBD1 is a possible D gene (6 bases). V was clipped by 4 bases and J by 6 bases, with 15 bases between them. The CDR3 loop spans 14 amino acids. Germline CDR1 reads DFQATT; CDR2 reads SNEGSKA (reference sequence). CDR3 in amino acids: CSAKSGGGDEKLFF. In DNA, the CDR3 is TGCAGTGCTAAAAGCGGGGGCGGGGATGAAAAACTGTTTTTT.

This rearrangement joins TRBV27 to TRBJ2-5; TRBD1 aligns across 8 bases. The CDR3 is 16 amino acids. CDR1 MNHEY and CDR2 SMNVEV come from the germline V gene (reference sequence). V trimming: 4 bases; J trimming: 2 bases; junction bases outside the gene matches: 9. This chain's CDR3 is CASSSNRDRKQETQYF. The CDR3 region has the DNA TGTGCCAGCAGTTCTAACCGGGACAGGAAACAAGAGACCCAGTACTTC.

In the case of this clonotype: At one end the junction does not follow the germline gene, possibly because of a read error. The V gene is TRBV9, the J gene TRBJ2-3; D not certain. The germline V gene has CDR1 SGDLS and CDR2 YYNGEE. This CDR3 spans 15 amino acids. For the CDR3, the DNA is TGTGCCAGCACCCCGGCGGCCGTGAAAAGAGATCCGCAGTATTTT. Protein product: CASTPAAVKRDPQYF.

This clonotype was seen a handful of times. The rearrangement joins TRBV6-6 to TRBJ2-1; perhaps TRBD2 as D (6 bases). V lost 0 bases, J lost 5 bases, and 8 bases lay in between. The germline gives CDR1 MNHNY, CDR2 SVGAGI (reference sequence). The CDR3 consists of 14 residues. CDR3 protein: CASSYSWGDNEQFF. The CDR3 bases are TGTGCCAGCAGTTACTCGTGGGGGGACAATGAGCAGTTCTTC.

This clonotype appeared a few times. This chain links TRBV12-3 or TRBV12-4 with TRBJ1-1; D remains unclear. V lost 0 bases to trimming and J lost 3 bases, with 5 bases between them. This CDR3 region has 13 residues. CDR3 protein: CASSLAADTEAFF. The DNA of the CDR3 is TGTGCCAGCAGTTTAGCAGCGGACACTGAAGCTTTCTTT.

The gene calls are TRBV27 and TRBJ1-5; no reliable D call. Germline-derived CDR1 and CDR2 are MNHEY and SMNVEV (reference sequence). The CDR3 loop spans 15 amino acids. The V gene lost 3 bases and the J gene lost 2 bases, with 11 bases spanning the gap. Here the CDR3 DNA reads TGTGCCAGCAGTTTGGGCGGGAATGGCAATCAGCCCCAGCATTTT. Translation gives CASSLGGNGNQPQHF.

This clonotype was seen only a few times. The V and J genes are TRBV5-6 and TRBJ2-3; D possibly corresponds to TRBD2 (5 bases). Looked up from germline, CDR1 is SGHDT and CDR2 is YYEEEE. Trimming removed 6 bases at V and 7 bases at J, with 21 bases between. This CDR3 is 15 amino acids long. In DNA form, the CDR3 reads TGTGCCAGCACTCCTCACAAAGGACCCGGGAATACGCAGTATTTT. Translating gives CASTPHKGPGNTQYF.

V and J are TRBV30 and TRBJ2-1; D remains ambiguous. Trimming stripped 3 bases from V and 5 bases from J, with 17 bases between. CDR3 size: 15 residues. The germline gives CDR1 GTSNPN, CDR2 SVGIG (reference sequence). CDR3 sequence (DNA): TGTGCCTGGAGATGGCTCCGGGTAGGGCACAATGAGCAGTTCTTC. This encodes CAWRWLRVGHNEQFF.

This clonotype was recorded a few times. This rearrangement joins TRBV7-3 to TRBJ2-3; possibly TRBD2 for D (6 bases). The V end was cut by 1 base, the J end by 6 bases, with 14 bases between. The germline V gene has CDR1 SGHTA and CDR2 FQGTGA. The CDR3 spans 15 residues. CDR3 amino acids: CASSLRASALDTQYF. CDR3 coding DNA: TGTGCCAGCAGCTTAAGGGCTAGCGCCTTGGATACGCAGTATTTT.

This clonotype came up a few times. Here the CDR3 DNA reads TGTGCCAGCAGCCCTGACAGGGGGAGTTACTACGAGCAGTACTTC. It translates to CASSPDRGSYYEQYF. V and J are TRBV21-1 and TRBJ2-5; TRBD1, the table's D call, was not compared with the DNA. Judging by the DNA end, TRBJ2-7 fits better; the J call may be wrong. TRBV21-1 is noted as a pseudogene. This CDR3 is 15 amino acids long.

This chain uses TRBV20-1 with TRBJ1-2; D is possibly TRBD1 (5 bases). Between the trimmed V and J ends, which lost 0 bases and 5 bases, there was a span of 16 bases. Germline V gene data show CDR1 as DFQATT and CDR2 as SNEGSKA (reference sequence). The CDR3 runs 15 residues. The CDR3 sequence is CSARDPGKGSYGYTF. The CDR3 DNA is TGCAGTGCTAGAGATCCAGGGAAAGGGTCATATGGCTACACCTTC.

This clonotype was detected only a few times. The DNA for the CDR3 is TGTGCCAGCAGCCCCGAAGGTCCCAGCTACGAGCAGTACTTC. Its translation is CASSPEGPSYEQYF. This chain links TRBV7-9 with TRBJ2-7; D uncertain. The CDR3 runs to 14 residues. V lost 5 bases and J lost 3, with 14 bases in between. The germline gives CDR1 SEHNR, CDR2 FQNEAQ (reference sequence). The entire variable domain, with the rest obtained from reference TRBV7-9 and TRBJ2-7, is as follows: DTGVSQNPRHKITKRGQNVTFRCDPISEHNRLYWYRQTLGQGPEFLTYFQNEAQLEKSRLLSDRFSAERPKGSFSTLEIQRTEQGDSAMYLCASSPEGPSYEQYFGPGTRLTVT.

This clonotype has only one observation. The chain employs TRBV6-5 and TRBJ2-2, with 8 bases identical to TRBD2. In germline, CDR1 is MNHEY, CDR2 SVGAGI. Losses at the gene ends were 2 bases for V and 6 bases for J; bases not matched to a gene: 2. CDR3 size: 14 residues. In DNA form, the CDR3 reads TGTGCCAGCAGTTACGGACTAGCTTCCGGGGAGCTGTTTTTT. Amino acid sequence: CASSYGLASGELFF.

The sample holds many counts of this clonotype. The chain is built from TRBV20-1 and TRBJ1-2, with D hard to call. The V gene lost 5 bases and the J gene lost 3 bases, with 13 bases spanning the gap. The CDR3 has 13 amino acids. Germline CDR1 is DFQATT and CDR2 is SNEGSKA (reference sequence). In nucleotides, the CDR3 is TGCAGTGCTTGGTATATGGCCCACTATGGCTACACCTTC. This translates into CSAWYMAHYGYTF.

This clonotype was seen a few times. The rearrangement joins TRBV20-1 to TRBJ1-5; 9 nucleotides match TRBD1. CDR3 length: 15 amino acids. The junction had 10 bases not matched to a gene; V was cut back by 5 bases and J by 5 bases. Germline CDR1 is DFQATT and CDR2 is SNEGSKA (reference sequence). CDR3 DNA sequence: TGCAGTGCTCCACCCGGGACAGGGTGGGATCAGCCCCAGCATTTT. Protein: CSAPPGTGWDQPQHF.

This clonotype was seen ten or more times. The chain is built from TRBV2 and TRBJ2-3, with D uncertain. V was pared by 5 bases and J by 4 bases, with 13 bases between. The germline gives CDR1 SNHLY, CDR2 FYNNEI. This CDR3 comprises 14 residues. The CDR3 nucleotides read TGTGCCAGCAGTAGACTGAACCCCCCAGATACGCAGTATTTT. Protein: CASSRLNPPDTQYF.

The V gene is TRBV27, the J gene TRBJ2-3; D unresolved. Germline CDR1 is MNHEY and CDR2 is SMNVEV (reference sequence). V lost 0 bases, J lost 4 bases, and 5 bases lay in between. The CDR3 is 13 residues long. CDR3 DNA sequence: TGTGCCAGCAGTTTATCCTTCCCAGATACGCAGTATTTT. The encoded protein is CASSLSFPDTQYF.

V is TRBV10-3 and J is TRBJ2-1, with TRBD2 as a possible D gene (6 bases). CDR1 is ENHRY, CDR2 SYGVKD, per germline. The CDR3 is made up of 17 amino acids. V was trimmed by 4 bases and J by 0 bases, leaving 16 bases between them. The CDR3 DNA reads as TGTGCCATCAGTGGGGGTAGCGGCGACCTCTCCTACAATGAGCAGTTCTTC. Translation: CAISGGSGDLSYNEQFF.

The chain employs TRBV5-1 and TRBJ2-1, with D possibly TRBD2 on 7 matching bases. Germline-derived CDR1 and CDR2 are SGHRS and YFSETQ. This CDR3 is built from 14 residues. Trimming removed 3 bases from V and 6 bases from J, with 13 bases in between. This chain's CDR3 is CASSSGGLFNEQFF. For the CDR3, the DNA is TGCGCCAGCAGCTCGGGGGGCTTATTCAATGAGCAGTTCTTC.

This clonotype was found a few times. The chain uses TRBV20-1 and TRBJ2-7, with D perhaps TRBD1 (6 bases). The V gene's germline CDR1 is DFQATT and CDR2 SNEGSKA (reference sequence). The CDR3 runs to 14 residues. Trimming removed 3 bases at V and 5 bases at J, with 17 bases between. The CDR3 bases are TGCAGTGCTAGTAACCCGGCAGGGGCAGACGAGCAGTACTTC. Encoded protein: CSASNPAGADEQYF.

This clonotype was recorded a few times. The rearrangement uses TRBV6-2 or TRBV6-3 and TRBJ2-3; 12 bases are a match to TRBD2. Germline V gives CDR1 MNHEY, CDR2 SVGEGT. V dropped 0 bases and J dropped 2; count of bases not matched to a gene: 9. CDR3 length equals 19 residues. CDR3 sequence (DNA): TGTGCCAGCAGTTACTCGGCTAGCGGGGGGGCCGCCCCCACAGATACGCAGTATTTT. It codes for CASSYSASGGAAPTDTQYF.